The T cell receptor (beta chain) under discussion was sequenced for a study of radiotherapy plus CTLA-4 blockade in lung cancer. Clones were read by immunoSEQ multiplex PCR, and TCRdb kept only the in-frame ones, dropping some. The table records about 85,000 clones, around 85% of them present only once. The V gene's germline CDR1 is WSHSY and CDR2 SAAADI. Trimming took 3 bases from V and 6 from J; bases not matched to a gene: 10. This CDR3 spans 15 amino acids. The clonotype comes from a human donor with non-small cell lung cancer who had a partial response to radiotherapy plus ipilimumab. The source material was peripheral blood, sampled from a patient treated with radiotherapy plus ipilimumab. The chain joins TRBV10-2 to TRBJ1-1; 7 nucleotides line up with TRBD1. CDR3 sequence (DNA): TGCGCCAGCAGTGATACGAAGCAGGGGGTATCTGAAGCTTTCTTT. Translating it yields CASSDTKQGVSEAFF.